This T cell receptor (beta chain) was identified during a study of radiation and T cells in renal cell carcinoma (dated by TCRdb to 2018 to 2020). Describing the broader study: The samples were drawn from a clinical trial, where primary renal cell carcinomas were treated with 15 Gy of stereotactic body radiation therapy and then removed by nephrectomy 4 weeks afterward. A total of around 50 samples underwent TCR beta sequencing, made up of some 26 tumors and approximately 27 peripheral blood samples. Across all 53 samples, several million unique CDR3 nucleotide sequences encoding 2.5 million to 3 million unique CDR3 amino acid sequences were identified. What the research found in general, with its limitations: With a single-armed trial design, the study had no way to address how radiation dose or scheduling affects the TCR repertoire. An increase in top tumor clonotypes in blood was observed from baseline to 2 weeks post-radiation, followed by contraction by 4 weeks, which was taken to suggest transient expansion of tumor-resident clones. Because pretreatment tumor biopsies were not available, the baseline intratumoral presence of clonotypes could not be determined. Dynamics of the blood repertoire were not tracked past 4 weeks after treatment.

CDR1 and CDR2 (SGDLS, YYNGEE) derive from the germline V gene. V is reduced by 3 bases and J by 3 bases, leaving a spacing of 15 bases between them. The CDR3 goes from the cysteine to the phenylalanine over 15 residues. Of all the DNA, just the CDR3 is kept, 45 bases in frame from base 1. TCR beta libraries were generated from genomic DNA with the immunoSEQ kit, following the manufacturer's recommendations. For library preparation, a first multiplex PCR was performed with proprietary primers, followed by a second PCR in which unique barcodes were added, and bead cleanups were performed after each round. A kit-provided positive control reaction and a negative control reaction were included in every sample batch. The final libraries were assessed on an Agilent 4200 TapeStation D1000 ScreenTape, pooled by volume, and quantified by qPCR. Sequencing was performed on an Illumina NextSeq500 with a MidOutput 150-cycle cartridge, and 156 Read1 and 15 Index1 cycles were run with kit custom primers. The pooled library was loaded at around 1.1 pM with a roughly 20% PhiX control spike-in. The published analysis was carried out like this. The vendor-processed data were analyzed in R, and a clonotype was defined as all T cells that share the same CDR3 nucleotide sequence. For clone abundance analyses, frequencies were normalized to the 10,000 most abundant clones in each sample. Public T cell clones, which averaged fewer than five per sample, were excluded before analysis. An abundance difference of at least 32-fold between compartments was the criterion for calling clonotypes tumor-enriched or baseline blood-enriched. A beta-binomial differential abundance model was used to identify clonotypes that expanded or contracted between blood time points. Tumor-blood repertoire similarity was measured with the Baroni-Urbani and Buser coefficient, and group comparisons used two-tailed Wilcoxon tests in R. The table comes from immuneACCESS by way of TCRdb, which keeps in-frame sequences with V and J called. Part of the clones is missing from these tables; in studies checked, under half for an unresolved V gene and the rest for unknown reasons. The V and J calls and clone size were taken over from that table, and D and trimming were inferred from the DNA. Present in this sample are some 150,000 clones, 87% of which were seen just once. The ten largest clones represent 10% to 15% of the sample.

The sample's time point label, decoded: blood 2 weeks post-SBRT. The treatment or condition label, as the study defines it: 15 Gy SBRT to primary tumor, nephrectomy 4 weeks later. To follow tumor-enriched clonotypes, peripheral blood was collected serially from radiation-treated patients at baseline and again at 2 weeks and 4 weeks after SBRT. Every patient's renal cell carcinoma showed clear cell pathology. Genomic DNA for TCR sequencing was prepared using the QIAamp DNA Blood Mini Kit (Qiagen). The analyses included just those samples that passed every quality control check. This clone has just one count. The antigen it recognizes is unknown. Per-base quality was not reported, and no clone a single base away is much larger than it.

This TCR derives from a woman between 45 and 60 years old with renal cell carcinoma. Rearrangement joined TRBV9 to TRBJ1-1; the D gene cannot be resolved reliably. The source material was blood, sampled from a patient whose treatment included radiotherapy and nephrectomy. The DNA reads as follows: TGTGCCAGCAGCGCTGGTCCGGAGTTGGACACTGAAGCTTTCTTT. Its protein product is CASSAGPELDTEAFF.